This TCR beta chain was recorded in a study of monozygotic twins with cystic fibrosis. Method: immunoSEQ multiplex PCR; TCRdb's copy keeps in-frame clones and lacks some. The sample lists tens of thousands of clones, approximately 84% occurring once. With 0 bases removed from V and 9 bases from J, the gap between germline ends came to 13 bases. Per the germline V gene, CDR1 is SGHNT and CDR2 is YYREEE (reference sequence). The CDR3 runs 15 residues. About this clone: Antigen unknown.

Study results and caveats: Monozygotic CF twins shared more identical nucleotide clonotypes than unrelated patients. Co-twins had the most similar V usage for 13 of 16 pairs, J for 8. Low clonality (median approximately 0.0095) suggested a mostly naive repertoire.

The source material was blood. This chain links TRBV5-4 with TRBJ1-6, with D perhaps matching TRBD1 (6 bases). This receptor was obtained from a girl aged 2 to 10 with cystic fibrosis. The CDR3 reads CASSLASGARSPLHF. CDR3 bases: TGTGCCAGCAGCTTGGCGTCAGGGGCACGTTCACCCCTCCACTTT.